This TCR beta chain was retrieved from a study of beta chain features in type 1 diabetes. The study, taken as a whole, reports: For TCRB rearrangement, an influence of HLA type remained unresolved here.

In the case of this clone: Antigen unknown.

V trimming: 3 bases; J trimming: 2 bases; junction bases outside the gene matches: 1. CDR1 SGHTA and CDR2 FQGNSA come from the germline V gene. The CDR3 has 13 amino acids. Expressed TCRB transcripts were sequenced after all isolated RNA was converted to cDNA. Generated by immunoSEQ multiplex PCR, the TCRdb table keeps only in-frame clones and is missing some. The data hold about 270,000 clones, with 13% to 15% observed a single time. One heparinised draw of blood, averaging roughly 110 mL, came from each donor. What was sequenced was naive CD4+ T cells from blood. The chain links TRBV7-2 to TRBJ2-7, with 7 nucleotides matching TRBD2. The receptor comes from a woman aged 40 to 49 in good health. The chain's CDR3 is CASSFSGTYEQYF. Here the CDR3 DNA reads TGTGCCAGCAGCTTCAGCGGGACCTACGAGCAGTACTTC.